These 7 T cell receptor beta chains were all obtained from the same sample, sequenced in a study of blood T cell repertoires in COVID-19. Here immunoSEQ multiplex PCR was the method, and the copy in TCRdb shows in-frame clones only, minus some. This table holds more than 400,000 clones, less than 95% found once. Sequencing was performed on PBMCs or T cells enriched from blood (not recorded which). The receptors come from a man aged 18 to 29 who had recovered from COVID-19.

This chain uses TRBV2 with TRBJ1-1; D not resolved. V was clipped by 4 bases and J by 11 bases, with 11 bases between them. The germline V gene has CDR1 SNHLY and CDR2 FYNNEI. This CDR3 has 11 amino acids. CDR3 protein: CASSALSAAFF. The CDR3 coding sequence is TGTGCCAGCAGTGCGTTATCAGCGGCTTTCTTT.

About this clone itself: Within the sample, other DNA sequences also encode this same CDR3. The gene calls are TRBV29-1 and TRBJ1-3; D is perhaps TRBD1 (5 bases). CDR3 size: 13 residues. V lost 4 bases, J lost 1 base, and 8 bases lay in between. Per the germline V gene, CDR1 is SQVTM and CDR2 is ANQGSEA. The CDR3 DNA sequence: TGCAGCGTTGGGCAGGGATCTGGAAACACCATATATTTT. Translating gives CSVGQGSGNTIYF. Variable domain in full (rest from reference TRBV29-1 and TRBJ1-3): SAVISQKPSRDICQRGTSLTIQCQVDSQVTMMFWYRQQPGQSLTLIATANQGSEATYESGFVIDKFPISRPNLTFSTLTVSNMSPEDSSIYLCSVGQGSGNTIYFGEGSWLTVV.

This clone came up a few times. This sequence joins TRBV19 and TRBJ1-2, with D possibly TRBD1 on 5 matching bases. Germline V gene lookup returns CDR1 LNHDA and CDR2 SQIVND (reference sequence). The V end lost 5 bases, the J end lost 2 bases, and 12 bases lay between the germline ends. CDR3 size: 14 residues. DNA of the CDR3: TGTGCCAGTAGTGAGTGGACATCCAACTATGGCTACACCTTC. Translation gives CASSEWTSNYGYTF. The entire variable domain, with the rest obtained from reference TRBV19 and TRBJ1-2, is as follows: DGGITQSPKYLFRKEGQNVTLSCEQNLNHDAMYWYRQDPGQGLRLIYYSQIVNDFQKGDIAEGYSVSREKKESFPLTVTSAQKNPTAFYLCASSEWTSNYGYTFGSGTRLTVV.

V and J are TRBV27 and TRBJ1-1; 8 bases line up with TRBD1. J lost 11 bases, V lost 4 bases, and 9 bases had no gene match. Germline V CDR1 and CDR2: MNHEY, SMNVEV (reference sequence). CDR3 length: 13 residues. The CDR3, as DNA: TGTGCCAGCAGTTATGTCCAGGGGGCGGGGGCTTTCTTT. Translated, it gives CASSYVQGAGAFF.

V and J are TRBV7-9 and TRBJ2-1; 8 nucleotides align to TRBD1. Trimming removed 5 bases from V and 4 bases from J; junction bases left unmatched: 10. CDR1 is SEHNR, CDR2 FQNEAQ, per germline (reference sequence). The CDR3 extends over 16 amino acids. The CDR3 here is CASSRLDRGPYNEQFF. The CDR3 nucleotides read TGTGCCAGCAGCCGCCTCGACAGGGGTCCGTACAATGAGCAGTTCTTC.

The CDR3, as DNA: TGCAGCGGGGGACAGGGCCAGCAGTTCTTC. It codes for CSGGQGQQFF. The genes are TRBV29-1 and TRBJ2-1; 9 bases align to TRBD1. Germline V CDR1 and CDR2: SQVTM, ANQGSEA. The CDR3 loop spans 10 amino acids. V lost 7 bases and J lost 11; bases outside the gene matches: 3.

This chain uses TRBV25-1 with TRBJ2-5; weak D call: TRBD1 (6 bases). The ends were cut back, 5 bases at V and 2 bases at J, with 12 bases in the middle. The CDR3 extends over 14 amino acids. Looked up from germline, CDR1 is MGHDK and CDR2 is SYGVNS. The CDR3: CASSPTGKQETQYF. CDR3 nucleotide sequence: TGTGCCAGCAGTCCTACAGGGAAACAAGAGACCCAGTACTTC.